Below, one T cell receptor (beta chain) is given with its context. These data originate in a study of blood T cell repertoires in COVID-19. Study-wide background: Donors in the United States, Italy and Spain gave samples during acute or convalescent COVID-19.

V was cut by 7 bases and J by 3 bases, with 10 bases left in between. Germline V gene lookup returns CDR1 MNHNS and CDR2 SASEGT. The CDR3 has 14 residues. Some clones are missing from TCRdb's copy, which holds only in-frame ones; the method was immunoSEQ multiplex PCR. The sample yields fewer than 90,000 clones, 88% seen once. The sequence derives from a man aged 65 to 79 with acute or convalescent COVID-19. The chain combines TRBV6-1 with TRBJ1-6, with TRBD1 as a possible D gene (5 bases). The specimen was peripheral blood. CDR3 nucleotide sequence: TGTGCCAGCACATCCGGGGGCTATAATTCACCCCTCCACTTT. Encoded protein: CASTSGGYNSPLHF.